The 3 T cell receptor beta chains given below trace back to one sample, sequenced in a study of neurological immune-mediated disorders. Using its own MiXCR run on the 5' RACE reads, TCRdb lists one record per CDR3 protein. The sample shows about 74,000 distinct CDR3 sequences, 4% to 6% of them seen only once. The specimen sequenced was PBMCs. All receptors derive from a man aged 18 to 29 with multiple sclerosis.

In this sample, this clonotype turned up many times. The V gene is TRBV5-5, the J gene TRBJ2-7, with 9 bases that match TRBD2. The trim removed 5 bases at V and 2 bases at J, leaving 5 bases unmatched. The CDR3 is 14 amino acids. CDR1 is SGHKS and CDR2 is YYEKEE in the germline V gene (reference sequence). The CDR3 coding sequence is TGTGCCAGCAGTTCCGGGACTAGCCCCTACGAGCAGTACTTC. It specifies CASSSGTSPYEQYF.

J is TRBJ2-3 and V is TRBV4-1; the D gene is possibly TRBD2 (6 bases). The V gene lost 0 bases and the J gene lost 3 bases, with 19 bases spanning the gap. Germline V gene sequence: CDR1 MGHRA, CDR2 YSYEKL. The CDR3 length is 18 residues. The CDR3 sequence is CASSQDSPGLIMTDTQYF. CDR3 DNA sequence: TGCGCCAGCAGCCAAGATTCACCGGGACTGATCATGACAGATACGCAGTATTTT.

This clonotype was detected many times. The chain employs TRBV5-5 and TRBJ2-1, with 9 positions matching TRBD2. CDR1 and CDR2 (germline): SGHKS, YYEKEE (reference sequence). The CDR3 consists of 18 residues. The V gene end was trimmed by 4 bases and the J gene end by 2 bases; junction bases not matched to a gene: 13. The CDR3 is CASSPSRISGGPYNEQFF. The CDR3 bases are TGTGCCAGCAGCCCTAGCCGGATTAGCGGGGGACCCTACAATGAGCAGTTCTTC.